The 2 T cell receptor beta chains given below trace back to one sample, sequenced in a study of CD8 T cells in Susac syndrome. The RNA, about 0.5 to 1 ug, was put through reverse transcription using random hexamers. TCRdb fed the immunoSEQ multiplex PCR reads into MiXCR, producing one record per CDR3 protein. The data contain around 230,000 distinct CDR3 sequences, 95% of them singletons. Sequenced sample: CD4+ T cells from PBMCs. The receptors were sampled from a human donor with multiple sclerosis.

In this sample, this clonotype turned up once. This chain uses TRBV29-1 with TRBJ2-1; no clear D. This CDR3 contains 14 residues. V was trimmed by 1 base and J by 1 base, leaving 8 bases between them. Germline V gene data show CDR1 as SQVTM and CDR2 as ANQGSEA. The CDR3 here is CSVEVGFSYNEQFF. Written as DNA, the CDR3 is TGCAGCGTTGAAGTTGGGTTTTCCTACAATGAGCAGTTCTTC.

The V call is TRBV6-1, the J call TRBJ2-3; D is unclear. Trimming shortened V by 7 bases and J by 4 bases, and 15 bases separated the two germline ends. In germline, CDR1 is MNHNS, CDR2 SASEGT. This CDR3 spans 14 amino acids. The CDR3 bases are TGTGCCAGCACCTTATCGGGTCTTGCAGATACGCAGTATTTT. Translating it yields CASTLSGLADTQYF.